The clone carrying this T cell receptor (beta chain) was picked up a small number of times. Its matching antigen is unknown. The data stem from a study of T cells in Graves' hyperthyroidism and ophthalmopathy. Template material for amplifying TCR beta CDR3 regions consisted of RNA transcripts. An initial round of RT-PCR targeting the TCR CDR3 relied on the HTBI primer set. TCRdb passed the multiplex PCR reads through MiXCR, listing each CDR3 protein once. The data contain 700,000 or so distinct CDR3 sequences, about 15% of them singletons. The CDR3 has 13 amino acids. V was pared by 7 bases and J by 6 bases, with 3 bases of the junction left unmatched. Not enrolled were patients with uncontrolled infection, other autoimmune disease, pregnancy or lactation. Clinicians diagnosed patients from clinical symptoms, serum thyroxine and TRAb, thyroid ultrasound and orbital computed tomography. Notes on the study in general: Among thyroid clonotypes expanded above 0.001, most also appeared in blood.

The sequence was obtained from a man between 18 and 29 years old with Graves' hyperthyroidism. The rearrangement joins TRBV12-3 or TRBV12-4 to TRBJ2-2, with 9 bases aligning to TRBD1. The sequenced sample was blood. The CDR3 spells CASKDRGAGELFF. Written as DNA, the CDR3 is TGTGCCAGCAAGGACAGGGGTGCCGGGGAGCTGTTTTTT.